The text below deals with one T cell receptor beta chain. These data are taken from a study of T cell changes during pregnancy in multiple sclerosis. V dropped 1 base and J dropped 6 bases, with 15 bases sitting between them. The germline V gene encodes CDR1 MDHEN and CDR2 SYDVKM. The CDR3 runs 15 residues. Generated by immunoSEQ multiplex PCR, the TCRdb table keeps only in-frame clones and is missing some. The sample yields about 68,000 clones, roughly nine tenths seen once. The sequence came from a female donor in good health, enrolled as a control in a pregnancy study. The chain is built from TRBV28 and TRBJ1-2; D might be TRBD1 (5 bases). Sequenced material: peripheral blood, taken in the second trimester of pregnancy. The CDR3 loop reads CASSLSLMRGNGYTF. The CDR3 coding sequence is TGTGCCAGCAGTTTATCGTTGATGCGGGGGAATGGCTACACCTTC.